What follows are 24 T cell receptor beta chains derived from one specimen sequenced in a study of cytomegalovirus exposure and HLA in healthy donors. PCR amplification relied on 60 Vbeta primers (plus 13 Jbeta primers). TCRdb's copy holds only in-frame clones and misses some; the assay was immunoSEQ multiplex PCR. There are under 85,000 clones in the sample; roughly 72% occur only once, and about 20% lies in the top ten. The material sequenced was PBMCs. The receptors come from a woman aged 25 to 39 in good health and CMV-seropositive.

The CDR3 DNA sequence: TGTGCCAGCAGTTCCTGGACAGGGACTGGGGCCAACGTCCTGACTTTC. As protein: CASSSWTGTGANVLTF. V and J are TRBV6-5 and TRBJ2-6, with 8 bases aligning to TRBD1. The germline V gene has CDR1 MNHEY and CDR2 SVGAGI. V was clipped by 4 bases and J by 2 bases; unmatched bases: 4. This CDR3 contains 16 residues.

The J gene is TRBJ1-1, the V gene TRBV19; no reliable D call. The germline CDR1 and CDR2 sequences are LNHDA and SQIVND (reference sequence). The CDR3 runs to 11 residues. The ends were cut back, 6 bases at V and 2 bases at J, with 4 bases in the middle. The CDR3 DNA reads as TGTGCCAGTAGCGTCAACACTGAAGCTTTCTTT. Its protein product is CASSVNTEAFF.

V gene TRBV14 combines with J gene TRBJ2-2; D may be TRBD2 (5 bases). Germline CDR1 SGHDN, CDR2 FVKESK. The germline V and J ends were trimmed by 1 base and 3 bases, with 12 bases remaining between them. CDR3 length: 16 amino acids. In nucleotides, the CDR3 is TGTGCCAGCAGCCAAGTGGGAAGGGAGTACACCGGGGAGCTGTTTTTT. It encodes CASSQVGREYTGELFF.

The rearrangement uses TRBV6-1 and TRBJ2-7, with no clear D. Germline CDR1 is MNHNS and CDR2 is SASEGT. Trimming cost V 6 bases and J 6 bases, with 6 bases left between them. This CDR3 is built from 10 residues. The CDR3 DNA follows: TGTGCCAGCAGATACTTCGAGCAGTACTTC. It translates to CASRYFEQYF.

This clone was counted between two and nine times. The chain joins TRBV9 to TRBJ1-2, with D possibly being TRBD1 (5 bases). The CDR3 loop spans 12 amino acids. Germline V lookup: CDR1 SGDLS, CDR2 YYNGEE. The V end was cut by 4 bases, the J end by 4 bases, with 8 bases between. CDR3 loop: CASSPGGYGYTF. The CDR3 bases are TGTGCCAGCAGCCCGGGGGGCTATGGCTACACCTTC.

Only a few counts were recorded for this clone. J is TRBJ1-4 and V is TRBV5-6; weak D call: TRBD1 (5 bases). CDR3 length: 13 residues. V was cut by 4 bases and J by 6 bases, with 10 bases left in between. CDR1 is SGHDT, CDR2 YYEEEE, per germline. For the CDR3, the DNA is TGTGCCAGCAGCCGCCTGACAGATGAAAAACTGTTTTTT. It encodes CASSRLTDEKLFF.

The V call is TRBV14, the J call TRBJ2-2; D call uncertain. Trimming cost V 7 bases and J 2 bases, with 8 bases left between them. From germline, CDR1 is SGHDN and CDR2 FVKESK. The CDR3 has 13 amino acids. The CDR3 sequence: CASTLSNTGELFF. The CDR3 nucleotides read TGTGCCAGCACCCTATCAAACACCGGGGAGCTGTTTTTT.

This chain links TRBV6-1 with TRBJ2-5; 8 bases fit TRBD1. Germline CDR1 MNHNS, CDR2 SASEGT. CDR3 length: 15 residues. V was pared by 2 bases and J by 4 bases, with 6 bases of the junction left unmatched. The DNA of the CDR3 is TGTGCCAGCAGTGAACAGGGGGCGAGGGTAGAGACCCAGTACTTC. It translates to CASSEQGARVETQYF.

This clone came up a few times. The V gene is TRBV5-6, the J gene TRBJ1-2; D possibly corresponds to TRBD1 (5 bases). The CDR3 spans 13 residues. Germline-derived CDR1 and CDR2 are SGHDT and YYEEEE. Trimming took 4 bases from V and 4 from J, leaving 11 bases between them. The CDR3 is CASSPGHSYGYTF. CDR3 bases: TGTGCCAGCAGCCCAGGACATAGCTATGGCTACACCTTC.

This clone has just one count. The chain employs TRBV6-5 and TRBJ1-1, with a possible D match to TRBD1 (6 bases). The CDR3 loop spans 14 amino acids. The germline CDR1 and CDR2 sequences are MNHEY and SVGAGI. V was pared by 0 bases and J by 4 bases, with 9 bases between. The CDR3 reads CASSYSKGVTEAFF. The CDR3 DNA follows: TGTGCCAGCAGTTACTCGAAGGGGGTCACTGAAGCTTTCTTT.

This sequence joins TRBV4-1 and TRBJ1-2, with TRBD1 as a possible D gene (5 bases). Germline CDR1 reads MGHRA; CDR2 reads YSYEKL. The length of the CDR3 is 14 residues. The V end was cut by 0 bases, the J end by 4 bases, with 9 bases between. The CDR3 bases are TGCGCCAGCAGCCAAGATTGGGGCAGCTATGGCTACACCTTC. As protein: CASSQDWGSYGYTF.

The J gene is TRBJ2-7, the V gene TRBV5-1; TRBD1 aligns across 8 bases. Germline V gene sequence: CDR1 SGHRS, CDR2 YFSETQ. The junction had 5 bases not matched to a gene; V was cut back by 0 bases and J by 0 bases. This CDR3 comprises 16 residues. CDR3 nucleotides: TGCGCCAGCAGCTTGGCTCAGGGGGCGGGCTCCTACGAGCAGTACTTC. Translated, it gives CASSLAQGAGSYEQYF. Together with reference TRBV5-1 and TRBJ2-7, the CDR3 gives the full variable domain: KAGVTQTPRYLIKTRGQQVTLSCSPISGHRSVSWYQQTPGQGLQFLFEYFSETQRNKGNFPGRFSGRQFSNSRSEMNVSTLELGDSALYLCASSLAQGAGSYEQYFGPGTRLTVT.

V and J are TRBV6-1 and TRBJ1-1; a weak D match, TRBD1 (5 bases). The CDR3 is made up of 13 amino acids. CDR1 is MNHNS and CDR2 is SASEGT in the germline V gene. The V end was cut by 1 base, the J end by 4 bases, with 7 bases between. CDR3 region: CASSEGRGTEAFF. CDR3 coding DNA: TGTGCCAGCAGTGAAGGGAGGGGCACTGAAGCTTTCTTT.

The J gene is TRBJ1-2, the V gene TRBV28; 7 bases map to TRBD1. The V gene's germline CDR1 is MDHEN and CDR2 SYDVKM. The junction had 8 bases not matched to a gene; V was cut back by 6 bases and J by 4 bases. The CDR3 loop spans 14 amino acids. The CDR3 loop is CASRSTGDSYGYTF. The CDR3 region has the DNA TGTGCCAGCAGGTCAACCGGGGACAGCTATGGCTACACCTTC.

V usage is TRBV4-2 and J usage is TRBJ2-1, with 9 bases identical to TRBD2. V gave up 0 bases and J gave up 6 bases; unmatched junction bases: 6. Germline CDR1 is LGHNA and CDR2 is YNFKEQ. The CDR3 consists of 16 residues. The CDR3, as DNA: TGTGCCAGCAGCCAAGATCGGACTAGCGTTTCCAATGAGCAGTTCTTC. This gives the protein CASSQDRTSVSNEQFF.

The J gene is TRBJ2-1, the V gene TRBV7-8, with a possible D match to TRBD1 (6 bases). V was cut by 5 bases and J by 6 bases, with 14 bases left in between. This CDR3 is 14 amino acids long. Germline V gives CDR1 SGHVS, CDR2 FQNEAQ. CDR3 loop: CASSPRTDLNEQFF. The CDR3 DNA is TGTGCCAGCAGCCCTCGGACAGATCTCAATGAGCAGTTCTTC.

This chain connects TRBV29-1 to TRBJ1-2, with 9 bases matching TRBD1. With 7 bases clipped from V and 3 bases from J, the junction kept 3 bases outside the gene matches. Germline V gives CDR1 SQVTM, CDR2 ANQGSEA. The CDR3 length is 12 residues. In nucleotides, the CDR3 is TGCAGCGCACAGGGGGCAGACTATGGCTACACCTTC. It specifies CSAQGADYGYTF.

This sequence joins TRBV12-5 and TRBJ2-3; D remains ambiguous. This CDR3 spans 11 amino acids. Germline assignment: CDR1 LGHNT and CDR2 FRNRAP. V was shortened by 6 bases and J by 5 bases, with 6 bases between the two germline ends. DNA for the CDR3: TGTGCTAGTGGACATGGAGATACGCAGTATTTT. Amino acids: CASGHGDTQYF.

The genes are TRBV6-1 and TRBJ2-7, with TRBD2 identical over 10 bases. Germline-derived CDR1 and CDR2 are MNHNS and SASEGT. This CDR3 is built from 15 residues. The ends lost 8 bases at V and 5 bases at J; junction bases unmatched: 12. CDR3 in DNA: TGTGCCAGCGTCATGAAAGCGGGAGGGCCCAACGAGCAGTACTTC. Translated, it gives CASVMKAGGPNEQYF.

The rearrangement uses TRBV19 and TRBJ1-5; D possibly corresponds to TRBD1 (5 bases). Per the germline V gene, CDR1 is LNHDA and CDR2 is SQIVND (reference sequence). The length of the CDR3 is 13 residues. The V end was cut by 5 bases, the J end by 8 bases, with 13 bases between. The CDR3 nucleotides are TGTGCCAGTAGTCCCTTACCGGGGGAGCCCCAGCATTTT. Encoded protein: CASSPLPGEPQHF.

This chain uses TRBV30 with TRBJ1-1; TRBD1 aligns across 7 bases. Looked up from germline, CDR1 is GTSNPN and CDR2 is SVGIG (reference sequence). This CDR3 has 13 residues. With 4 bases clipped from V and 0 bases from J, the junction kept 2 bases outside the gene matches. CDR3 in DNA: TGTGCCTGGACAGGGGGGATGAACACTGAAGCTTTCTTT. Its translation: CAWTGGMNTEAFF.

This chain links TRBV28 with TRBJ2-3; D is perhaps TRBD2 (5 bases). Germline CDR1 is MDHEN and CDR2 is SYDVKM. CDR3 size: 14 residues. Trimming shortened V by 6 bases and J by 4 bases, and 14 bases separated the two germline ends. CDR3 amino acids: CASRSTRGPDTQYF. CDR3 in DNA: TGTGCCAGCAGGTCCACGAGAGGGCCAGATACGCAGTATTTT.

The sample holds one count of this clone. The rearrangement joins TRBV7-9 to TRBJ1-5; D gene unclear. The germline V gene encodes CDR1 SEHNR and CDR2 FQNEAQ (reference sequence). V lost 5 bases and J 5 bases, leaving 13 bases between the germline ends. The CDR3 consists of 14 residues. CDR3 sequence reads: CASSLVGGYQPQHF. The CDR3 region has the DNA TGTGCCAGCAGCCTAGTGGGAGGGTATCAGCCCCAGCATTTT.

J is TRBJ1-1 and V is TRBV7-8; possible D gene TRBD1, 5 bases. CDR3 length: 14 residues. Trimming stripped 4 bases from V and 0 bases from J, with 9 bases between. Germline CDR1 SGHVS, CDR2 FQNEAQ. The chain's CDR3 is CASSSTVLNTEAFF. In DNA, the CDR3 is TGTGCCAGCAGCTCGACAGTTTTGAACACTGAAGCTTTCTTT.